Below, 17 T cell receptor beta chains from the same sample are listed, as sequenced in a study of esophageal squamous cell carcinoma under preoperative chemotherapy. Time point denoted: after preoperative PTX-NDP chemotherapy. TCRdb processed the PCR reads anew with MiXCR; each CDR3 protein has one entry. The data contain about 32,000 distinct CDR3 sequences, 52% of them singletons. Sampling was conducted from a patient given preoperative chemotherapy. The receptors shown here come from a human donor with esophageal squamous cell carcinoma. The donor label of this sample is uncertain.

This clonotype is medium-sized. The chain is built from TRBV6-5 and TRBJ2-4; maybe TRBD1 (5 bases). V was trimmed by 4 bases and J by 5 bases, leaving 9 bases between them. CDR3 length: 13 residues. The germline CDR1 and CDR2 sequences are MNHEY and SVGAGI. CDR3 sequence: CASSWEGENIQYF. The DNA of the CDR3 is TGTGCCAGCAGTTGGGAAGGGGAAAACATTCAGTACTTC.

This clonotype was detected ten times or more. This rearrangement joins TRBV19 to TRBJ2-2, with D possibly called TRBD1 or TRBD2 (5 bases each). V gave up 7 bases and J gave up 6 bases, with 18 bases separating them. Germline CDR1 LNHDA, CDR2 SQIVND (reference sequence). CDR3 length: 15 amino acids. The CDR3 here is CASTVRDGGSGELFF. The DNA for the CDR3 is TGTGCCAGTACCGTACGGGACGGTGGTTCCGGGGAGCTGTTTTTT.

This clonotype appeared many times. This sequence joins TRBV11-3 and TRBJ2-7, with D unclear. CDR1 and CDR2 (germline): SGHNT, YENEEA. The CDR3 loop spans 15 amino acids. With 5 bases removed from V and 0 bases from J, the gap between germline ends came to 14 bases. DNA for the CDR3: TGTGCCAGCAGCCTCAGGAGCCTGAGCTCCTACGAGCAGTACTTC. Encoded protein: CASSLRSLSSYEQYF. The full variable domain, its missing parts supplied by reference TRBV11-3 and TRBJ2-7, is EAGVVQSPRYKIIEKKQPVAFWCNPISGHNTLYWYLQNLGQGPELLIRYENEEAVDDSQLPKDRFSAERLKGVDSTLKIQPAELGDSAVYLCASSLRSLSSYEQYFGPGTRLTVT.

The sample holds a few counts of this clonotype. The chain carries TRBV7-8 and TRBJ2-6; 10 bases line up with TRBD1. The V segment lost 6 bases and the J segment 0 bases; nucleotides outside the gene matches: 5. Germline V gene data show CDR1 as SGHVS and CDR2 as FQNEAQ. This CDR3 region has 17 residues. CDR3 nucleotides: TGTGCCAGCAGACAGGACAGGGGGAGCTCTGGGGCCAACGTCCTGACTTTC. The encoded protein is CASRQDRGSSGANVLTF.

The rearrangement links TRBV6-2 or TRBV6-3 to TRBJ1-1; D is possibly TRBD1 (6 bases). With 6 bases removed from V and 11 bases from J, the gap between germline ends came to 13 bases. The length of the CDR3 is 11 residues. Germline CDR1 and CDR2: MNHEY and SVGEGT. CDR3 bases: TGTGCCAGCAGGGGACAACTAGAGGCTTTCTTT. Protein sequence: CASRGQLEAFF.

With respect to this clonotype: Germline and junction disagree at one end, which may indicate a read error. The rearrangement uses TRBV6-1 and TRBJ2-4, with a possible D match to TRBD1 (6 bases). CDR1 and CDR2 (germline): MNHNS, SASEGT. The CDR3 loop spans 16 amino acids. CDR3 nucleotide sequence: TGTGCCAGCAGTGAAGGGGGGCTGGGAGCCAAAAACACTCAGTACTTC. Protein sequence: CASSEGGLGAKNTQYF.

On this clonotype: A read error may produce the germline difference seen at one junction end. The chain recombines TRBV6-5 with TRBJ2-2; D gene unclear. The CDR3 consists of 14 residues. The germline V gene has CDR1 MNHEY and CDR2 SVGAGI. CDR3: CASSHSVGTEKQFF. CDR3 nucleotides: TGTGCCAGCAGTCACTCTGTGGGCACAGAGAAGCAGTTTTTT.

The chain carries TRBV7-3 and TRBJ2-5; D may be TRBD1 or TRBD2 (6 bases each). The CDR3 runs to 17 residues. Looked up from germline, CDR1 is SGHTA and CDR2 is FQGTGA. The V end was cut by 5 bases, the J end by 4 bases, with 23 bases between. The CDR3 is CASSVGLGGRDGETQYF. CDR3 in DNA: TGTGCCAGCAGCGTCGGGCTGGGGGGCCGGGACGGAGAGACCCAGTACTTC.

This rearrangement joins TRBV11-3 to TRBJ2-3; D is possibly TRBD2 (7 bases). The CDR3 covers 17 residues. CDR1 and CDR2 from the germline V gene are SGHNT and YENEEA. Trimming left V 3 bases short and J 5 bases short, with 21 bases between. As DNA, the CDR3 is TGTGCCAGCAGCTTCGAAGCGGGGACGGGGGCTGTAGATACGCAGTATTTT. Its protein product is CASSFEAGTGAVDTQYF.

The chain is built from TRBV9 and TRBJ2-5; 7 nucleotides line up with TRBD1. This CDR3 has 15 residues. After removal of 2 bases from V and 4 bases from J, the junction contained 8 bases not matched to a gene. CDR1 and CDR2 from the germline V gene are SGDLS and YYNGEE. CDR3 protein: CASSVSTGNGETQYF. CDR3 bases: TGTGCCAGCAGCGTCTCGACAGGGAATGGAGAGACCCAGTACTTC.

A note on this clonotype: One end of the junction fails to match germline, which may point to a read error. This chain links TRBV7-2 with TRBJ2-4; TRBD2 might be the D (5 bases). CDR1 is SGHTA and CDR2 is FQGNSA in the germline V gene. CDR3 length: 15 residues. In DNA, the CDR3 is TGTGCCAGCGGCTTAGGCCTGCGGGCCCAAAACACGCAGTACTTC. Protein: CASGLGLRAQNTQYF.

This clonotype has just a few counts. V usage is TRBV7-8 and J usage is TRBJ2-2, with 8 positions matching TRBD1. Gene TRBJ2-3 matches the end of the DNA better, so the J call may be wrong. The CDR3 is 13 amino acids. Germline V lookup: CDR1 SGHVS, CDR2 FQNEAQ. The CDR3 protein is CASHRGSTGAQYF. In DNA form, the CDR3 reads TGTGCCAGCCACAGGGGGAGCACCGGTGCGCAGTATTTT.

About this clonotype: Relative to the germline gene, one junction end is altered; a read error may explain this. The rearrangement joins TRBV7-2 to TRBJ2-5, with D possibly called TRBD1 or TRBD2 (6 bases each). The CDR3 covers 18 residues. CDR1 SGHTA and CDR2 FQGNSA come from the germline V gene. For the CDR3, the DNA is TGTGCCAGCAGCTTAGAGGTCATCGGGGGCAGGGTCAAAGAGATCCAGTACTTC. Its translation: CASSLEVIGGRVKEIQYF.

The rearrangement joins TRBV6-2 or TRBV6-3 to TRBJ1-2, with D maybe TRBD1 (5 bases). The CDR3 runs 14 residues. V gave up 9 bases and J gave up 7 bases, with 21 bases separating them. The V gene's germline CDR1 is MNHEY and CDR2 SVGEGT. In nucleotides, the CDR3 is TGTGCCAGTAAGGGGCCGGGACTCCGGCCTGGCTACACCTTC. Encoded protein: CASKGPGLRPGYTF.

Of note for this clonotype: A much larger clone differs from this one at a single base, so this may be a read error. This chain connects TRBV11-2 to TRBJ2-1; 12 nucleotides line up with TRBD2. The CDR3 consists of 18 residues. J lost 13 bases, V lost 1 base, and 17 bases had no gene match. The V gene's germline CDR1 is SGHAT and CDR2 FQNNGV. CDR3 protein: CASSLGSSGGASQETQFF. The CDR3 coding sequence is TGTGCCAGCAGCTTAGGGTCTAGCGGGGGGGCATCACAAGAGACCCAGTTCTTC.

The chain couples TRBV6-2 or TRBV6-3 to TRBJ1-1; TRBD1 is a possible D gene (5 bases). V lost 9 bases and J 2 bases, leaving 16 bases between the germline ends. The CDR3 runs to 14 residues. Germline CDR1 is MNHEY and CDR2 is SVGEGT. The CDR3, as DNA: TGTGCCAGAAGACCGATCAGGGTAAACACTGAAGCTTTCTTT. It yields the protein CARRPIRVNTEAFF.

Many counts were recorded for this clonotype. This sequence joins TRBV25-1 and TRBJ2-2; a possible D gene is TRBD1 (5 bases). Germline V gene lookup returns CDR1 MGHDK and CDR2 SYGVNS. Trimming left V 4 bases short and J 5 bases short, with 5 bases between. This CDR3 has 12 residues. The CDR3 DNA is TGTGCCAGCAGTGCAGGGACCGGGGAGCTGTTTTTT. Amino acid sequence: CASSAGTGELFF.